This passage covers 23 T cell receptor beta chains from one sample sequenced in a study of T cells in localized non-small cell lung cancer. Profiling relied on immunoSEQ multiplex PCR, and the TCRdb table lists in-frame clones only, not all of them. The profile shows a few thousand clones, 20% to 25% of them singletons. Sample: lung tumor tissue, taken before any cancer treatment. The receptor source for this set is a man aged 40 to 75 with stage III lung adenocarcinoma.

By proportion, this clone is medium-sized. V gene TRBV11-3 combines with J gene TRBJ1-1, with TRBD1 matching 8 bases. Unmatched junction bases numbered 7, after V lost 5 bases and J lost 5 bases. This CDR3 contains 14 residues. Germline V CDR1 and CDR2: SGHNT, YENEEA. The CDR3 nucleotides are TGTGCCAGCAGCCGTGACAGGGGTGGGACTGAAGCTTTCTTT. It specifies CASSRDRGGTEAFF. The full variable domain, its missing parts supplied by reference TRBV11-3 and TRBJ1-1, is EAGVVQSPRYKIIEKKQPVAFWCNPISGHNTLYWYLQNLGQGPELLIRYENEEAVDDSQLPKDRFSAERLKGVDSTLKIQPAELGDSAVYLCASSRDRGGTEAFFGQGTRLTVV.

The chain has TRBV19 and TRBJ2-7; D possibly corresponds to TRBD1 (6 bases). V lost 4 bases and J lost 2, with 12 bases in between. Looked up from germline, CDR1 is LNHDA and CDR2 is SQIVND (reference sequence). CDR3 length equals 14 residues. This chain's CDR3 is CASSTGQLTYEQYF. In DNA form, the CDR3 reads TGTGCCAGTAGTACCGGACAGCTCACCTACGAGCAGTACTTC. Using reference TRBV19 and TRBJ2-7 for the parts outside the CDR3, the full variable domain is DGGITQSPKYLFRKEGQNVTLSCEQNLNHDAMYWYRQDPGQGLRLIYYSQIVNDFQKGDIAEGYSVSREKKESFPLTVTSAQKNPTAFYLCASSTGQLTYEQYFGPGTRLTVT.

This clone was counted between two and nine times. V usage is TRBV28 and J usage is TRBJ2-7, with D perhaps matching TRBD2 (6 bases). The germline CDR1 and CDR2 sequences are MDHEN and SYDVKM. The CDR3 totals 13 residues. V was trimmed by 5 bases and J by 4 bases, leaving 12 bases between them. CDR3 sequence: CASSAGSSYEQYF. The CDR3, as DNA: TGTGCCAGCAGTGCGGGGAGTAGTTACGAGCAGTACTTC.

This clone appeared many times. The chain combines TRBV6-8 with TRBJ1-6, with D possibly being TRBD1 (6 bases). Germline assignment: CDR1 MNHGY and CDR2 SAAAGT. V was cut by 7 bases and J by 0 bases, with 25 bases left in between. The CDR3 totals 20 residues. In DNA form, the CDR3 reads TGTGCCAGCACCGCAAAAAGTGGACAGCGCGGAAGCTCCTATAATTCACCCCTCCACTTT. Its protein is CASTAKSGQRGSSYNSPLHF.

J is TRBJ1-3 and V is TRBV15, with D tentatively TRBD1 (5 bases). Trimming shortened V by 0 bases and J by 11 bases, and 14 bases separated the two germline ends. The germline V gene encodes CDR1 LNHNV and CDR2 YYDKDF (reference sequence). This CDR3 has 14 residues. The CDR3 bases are TGTGCCACCAGCAGAGATCCCAAGGGGAGGGCCATATATTTT. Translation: CATSRDPKGRAIYF. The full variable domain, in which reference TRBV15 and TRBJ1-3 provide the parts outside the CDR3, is DAMVIQNPRYQVTQFGKPVTLSCSQTLNHNVMYWYQQKSSQAPKLLFHYYDKDFNNEADTPDNFQSRRPNTSFCFLDIRSPGLGDTAMYLCATSRDPKGRAIYFGEGSWLTVV.

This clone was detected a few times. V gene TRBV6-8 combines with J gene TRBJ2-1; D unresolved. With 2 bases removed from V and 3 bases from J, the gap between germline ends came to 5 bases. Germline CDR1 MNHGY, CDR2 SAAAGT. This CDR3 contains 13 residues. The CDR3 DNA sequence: TGTGCCAGCAGTTACGTAGGCTACAATGAGCAGTTCTTC. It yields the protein CASSYVGYNEQFF.

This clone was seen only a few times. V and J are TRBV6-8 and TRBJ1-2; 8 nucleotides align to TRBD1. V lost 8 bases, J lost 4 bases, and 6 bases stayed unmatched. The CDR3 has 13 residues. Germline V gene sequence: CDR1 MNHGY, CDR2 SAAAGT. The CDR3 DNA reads TGTGCCAGCCGACAGGGGATGGTCTATGGCTACACCTTC. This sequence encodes CASRQGMVYGYTF.

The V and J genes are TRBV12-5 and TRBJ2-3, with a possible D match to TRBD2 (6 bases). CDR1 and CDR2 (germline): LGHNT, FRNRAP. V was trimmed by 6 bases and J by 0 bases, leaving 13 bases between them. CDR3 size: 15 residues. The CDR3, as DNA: TGTGCTAGTGGCCGAGGCGGGGTTAGCACAGATACGCAGTATTTT. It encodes CASGRGGVSTDTQYF.

CDR3 nucleotide sequence: TGCGCCAGCAGCTTTGGTGGACGCTCCTACGAGCAGTACTTC. Residues: CASSFGGRSYEQYF. The gene calls are TRBV5-1 and TRBJ2-7; no firm D call. CDR1 and CDR2 from the germline V gene are SGHRS and YFSETQ. This CDR3 region has 14 residues. Trimming cost V 2 bases and J 0 bases, with 9 bases left between them.

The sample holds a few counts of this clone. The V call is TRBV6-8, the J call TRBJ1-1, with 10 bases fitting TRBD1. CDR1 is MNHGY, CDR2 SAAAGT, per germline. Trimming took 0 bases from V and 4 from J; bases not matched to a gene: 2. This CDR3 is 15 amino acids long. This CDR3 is CASSYSWDRGTEAFF. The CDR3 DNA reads TGTGCCAGCAGTTACTCGTGGGACAGGGGCACTGAAGCTTTCTTT.

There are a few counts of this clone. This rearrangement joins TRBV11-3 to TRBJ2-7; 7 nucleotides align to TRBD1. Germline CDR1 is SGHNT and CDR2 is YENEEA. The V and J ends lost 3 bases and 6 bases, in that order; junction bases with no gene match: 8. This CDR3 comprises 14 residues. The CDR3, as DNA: TGTGCCAGCAGCTTGGGACAGATGGGCTCCGAGCAGTACTTC. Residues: CASSLGQMGSEQYF.

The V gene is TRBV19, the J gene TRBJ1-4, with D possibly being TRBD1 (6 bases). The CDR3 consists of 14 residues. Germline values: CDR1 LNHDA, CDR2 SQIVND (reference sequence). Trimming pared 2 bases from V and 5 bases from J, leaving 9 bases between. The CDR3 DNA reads TGTGCCAGTAGTATATCGGGGGCCAATGAAAAACTGTTTTTT. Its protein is CASSISGANEKLFF. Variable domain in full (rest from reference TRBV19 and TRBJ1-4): DGGITQSPKYLFRKEGQNVTLSCEQNLNHDAMYWYRQDPGQGLRLIYYSQIVNDFQKGDIAEGYSVSREKKESFPLTVTSAQKNPTAFYLCASSISGANEKLFFGSGTQLSVL.

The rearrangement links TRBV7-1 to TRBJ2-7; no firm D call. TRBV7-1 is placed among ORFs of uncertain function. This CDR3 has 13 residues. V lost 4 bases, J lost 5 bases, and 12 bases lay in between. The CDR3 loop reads CASSLVVTNEQYF. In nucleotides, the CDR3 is TGTGCCAGCAGCTTAGTAGTTACAAACGAGCAGTACTTC.

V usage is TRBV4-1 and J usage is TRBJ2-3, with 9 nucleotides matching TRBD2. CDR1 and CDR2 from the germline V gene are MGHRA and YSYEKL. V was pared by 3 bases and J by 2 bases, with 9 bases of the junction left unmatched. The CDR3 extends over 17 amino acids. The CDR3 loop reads CASSHRGSGGYTDTQYF. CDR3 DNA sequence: TGCGCCAGCAGCCATAGAGGGAGCGGGGGGTACACAGATACGCAGTATTTT.

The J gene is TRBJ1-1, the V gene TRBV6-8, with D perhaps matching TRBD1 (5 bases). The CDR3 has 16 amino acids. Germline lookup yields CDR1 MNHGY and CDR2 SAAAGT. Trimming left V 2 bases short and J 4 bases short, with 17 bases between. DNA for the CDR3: TGTGCCAGCAGTTACGGGGGAGCAGGTTTCAGCACTGAAGCTTTCTTT. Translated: CASSYGGAGFSTEAFF.

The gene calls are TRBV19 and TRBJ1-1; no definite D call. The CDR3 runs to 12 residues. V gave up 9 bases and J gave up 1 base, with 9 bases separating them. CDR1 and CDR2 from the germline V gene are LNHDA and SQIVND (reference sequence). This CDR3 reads CASGFRNTEAFF. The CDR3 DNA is TGTGCCAGCGGGTTTAGGAACACTGAAGCTTTCTTT.

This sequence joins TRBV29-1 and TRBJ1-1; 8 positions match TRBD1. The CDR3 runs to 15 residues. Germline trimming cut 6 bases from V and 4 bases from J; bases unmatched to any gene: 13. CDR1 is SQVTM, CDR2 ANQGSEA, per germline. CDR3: CSVSAGTGVSTEAFF. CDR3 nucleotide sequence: TGCAGCGTATCCGCCGGGACAGGCGTTTCCACTGAAGCTTTCTTT.

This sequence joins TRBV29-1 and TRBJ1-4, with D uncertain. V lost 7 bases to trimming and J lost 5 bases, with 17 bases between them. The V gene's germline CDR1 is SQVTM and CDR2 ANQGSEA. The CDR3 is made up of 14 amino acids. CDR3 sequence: CSGRFGGKNEKLFF. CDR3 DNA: TGCAGCGGTAGGTTCGGCGGAAAAAATGAAAAACTGTTTTTT. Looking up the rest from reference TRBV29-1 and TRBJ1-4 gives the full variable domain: SAVISQKPSRDICQRGTSLTIQCQVDSQVTMMFWYRQQPGQSLTLIATANQGSEATYESGFVIDKFPISRPNLTFSTLTVSNMSPEDSSIYLCSGRFGGKNEKLFFGSGTQLSVL.

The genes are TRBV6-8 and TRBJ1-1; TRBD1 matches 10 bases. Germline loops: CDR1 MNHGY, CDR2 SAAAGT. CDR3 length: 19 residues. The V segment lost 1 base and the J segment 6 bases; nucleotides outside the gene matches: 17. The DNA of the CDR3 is TGTGCCAGCAGTTACTTTGGGACGGGGACAGGGGCAGGGAGGGCTGAAGCTTTCTTT. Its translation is CASSYFGTGTGAGRAEAFF.

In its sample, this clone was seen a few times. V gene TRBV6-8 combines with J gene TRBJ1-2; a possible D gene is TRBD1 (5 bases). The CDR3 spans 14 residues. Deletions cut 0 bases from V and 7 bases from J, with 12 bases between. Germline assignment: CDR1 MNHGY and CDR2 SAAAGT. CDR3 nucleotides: TGTGCCAGCAGTTACTCGAATGGGGGAGTTGGCTACACCTTC. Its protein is CASSYSNGGVGYTF.

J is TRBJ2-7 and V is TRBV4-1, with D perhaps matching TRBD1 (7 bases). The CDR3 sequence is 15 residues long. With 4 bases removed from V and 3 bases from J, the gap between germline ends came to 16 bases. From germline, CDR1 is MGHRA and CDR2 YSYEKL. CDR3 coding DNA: TGCGCCAGCAGCCGCGGGGCGGCAGGGGGCTACGAGCAGTACTTC. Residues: CASSRGAAGGYEQYF.

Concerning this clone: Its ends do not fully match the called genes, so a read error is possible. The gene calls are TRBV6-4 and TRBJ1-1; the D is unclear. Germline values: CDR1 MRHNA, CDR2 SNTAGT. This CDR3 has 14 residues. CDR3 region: CASSYSGEKAEAFF. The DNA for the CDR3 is TGTGCCAGCAGTTACTCCGGGGAAAAGGCTGAAGCTTTCTTT.

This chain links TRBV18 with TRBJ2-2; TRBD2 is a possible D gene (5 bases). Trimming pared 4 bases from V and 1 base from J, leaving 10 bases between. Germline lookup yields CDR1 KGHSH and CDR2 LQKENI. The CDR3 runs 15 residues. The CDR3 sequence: CASSRNRENTGELFF. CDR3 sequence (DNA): TGTGCCAGCTCACGGAACCGGGAGAACACCGGGGAGCTGTTTTTT. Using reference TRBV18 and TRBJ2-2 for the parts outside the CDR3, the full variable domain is NAGVMQNPRHLVRRRGQEARLRCSPMKGHSHVYWYRQLPEEGLKFMVYLQKENIIDESGMPKERFSAEFPKEGPSILRIQQVVRGDSAAYFCASSRNRENTGELFFGEGSRLTVL.